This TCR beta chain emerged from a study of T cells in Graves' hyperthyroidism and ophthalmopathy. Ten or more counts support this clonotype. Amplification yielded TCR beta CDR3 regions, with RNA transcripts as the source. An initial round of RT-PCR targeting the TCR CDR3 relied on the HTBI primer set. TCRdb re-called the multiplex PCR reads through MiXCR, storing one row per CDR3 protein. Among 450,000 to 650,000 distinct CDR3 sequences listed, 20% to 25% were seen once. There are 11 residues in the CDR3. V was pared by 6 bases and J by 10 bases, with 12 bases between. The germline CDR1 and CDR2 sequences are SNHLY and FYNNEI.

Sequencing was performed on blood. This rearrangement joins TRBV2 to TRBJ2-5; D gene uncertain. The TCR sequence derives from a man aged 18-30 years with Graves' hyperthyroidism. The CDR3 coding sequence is TGTGCCAGCAGCCTCAATACGGGCCAGTACTTC. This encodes CASSLNTGQYF.